One sample yielded the 23 T cell receptor beta chains listed below, sequenced in a study of cytomegalovirus exposure and HLA in healthy donors. Data came from immunoSEQ multiplex PCR; TCRdb stores just in-frame clones and leaves some out. The sample has over 100,000 clones, approximately 89% seen once. The sequenced material came from PBMCs. Receptors were obtained from a woman aged 18 to 35 in good health and CMV-seronegative.

The V call is TRBV5-1, the J call TRBJ2-1, with D perhaps matching TRBD1 (6 bases). The CDR3 runs to 16 residues. V lost 5 bases and J 6 bases, leaving 21 bases between the germline ends. Germline V lookup: CDR1 SGHRS, CDR2 YFSETQ. The CDR3 nucleotides read TGCGCCAGCAGTCGAGTGGGGGCCGGGTCCCTCAATGAGCAGTTCTTC. Its protein product is CASSRVGAGSLNEQFF.

The J gene is TRBJ1-3, the V gene TRBV7-6; D is perhaps TRBD1 (5 bases). Germline assignment: CDR1 SGHVS and CDR2 FNYEAQ. CDR3 length: 16 residues. V was cut by 6 bases and J by 3 bases, with 18 bases left in between. The CDR3 DNA reads TGTGCCAGCAGTTGGGGGGAAATCGTTGGTGGAAACACCATATATTTT. Translating it yields CASSWGEIVGGNTIYF.

The chain joins TRBV21-1 to TRBJ1-4; the tabulated D call, TRBD1, remains unverified against the DNA. TRBV21-1 is listed as a pseudogene. The CDR3 is made up of 18 amino acids. The CDR3 sequence: CAGSIGTGGEWTNEKLFF. In DNA, the CDR3 is TGTGCCGGATCAATAGGGACAGGGGGGGAATGGACTAATGAAAAACTGTTTTTT.

This rearrangement joins TRBV9 to TRBJ2-7; D is unresolved. The CDR3 loop spans 13 amino acids. V was cut by 4 bases and J by 3 bases, with 11 bases left in between. Germline V gives CDR1 SGDLS, CDR2 YYNGEE. CDR3 bases: TGTGCCAGCAGCCCCTTTCCCAGCTACGAGCAGTACTTC. Amino acids: CASSPFPSYEQYF. Together with reference TRBV9 and TRBJ2-7, the CDR3 gives the full variable domain: DSGVTQTPKHLITATGQRVTLRCSPRSGDLSVYWYQQSLDQGLQFLIQYYNGEERAKGNILERFSAQQFPDLHSELNLSSLELGDSALYFCASSPFPSYEQYFGPGTRLTVT.

This rearrangement joins TRBV27 to TRBJ1-4; D is uncertain. Germline CDR1 MNHEY, CDR2 SMNVEV (reference sequence). The CDR3 spans 13 residues. Trimming took 8 bases from V and 5 from J, leaving 12 bases between them. CDR3 region: CASAVNRNEKLFF. The CDR3 DNA reads TGTGCCAGCGCAGTTAACAGAAATGAAAAACTGTTTTTT.

This sequence joins TRBV5-1 and TRBJ2-5; 11 bases line up with TRBD2. This CDR3 region has 17 residues. Germline CDR1 is SGHRS and CDR2 is YFSETQ. V gave up 0 bases and J gave up 0 bases; unmatched junction bases: 4. CDR3 residues: CASSLGPLAGDQETQYF. The CDR3 DNA follows: TGCGCCAGCAGCTTGGGCCCACTAGCGGGGGACCAAGAGACCCAGTACTTC.

The chain recombines TRBV5-1 with TRBJ1-2; TRBD1 aligns across 8 bases. Germline V gives CDR1 SGHRS, CDR2 YFSETQ. Trimming cost V 4 bases and J 8 bases; bases outside gene matches: 10. This CDR3 is 14 amino acids long. The CDR3 sequence: CASSQPDRGPGYTF. CDR3 nucleotide sequence: TGCGCCAGCAGCCAACCAGACAGGGGTCCCGGCTACACCTTC. The variable domain in full, completed from reference TRBV5-1 and TRBJ1-2, reads KAGVTQTPRYLIKTRGQQVTLSCSPISGHRSVSWYQQTPGQGLQFLFEYFSETQRNKGNFPGRFSGRQFSNSRSEMNVSTLELGDSALYLCASSQPDRGPGYTFGSGTRLTVV.

J is TRBJ1-1 and V is TRBV18; possible D gene TRBD1, 5 bases. Germline V gene sequence: CDR1 KGHSH, CDR2 LQKENI. V was shortened by 3 bases and J by 3 bases, with 8 bases between the two germline ends. The CDR3 contains 13 residues. The CDR3 loop reads CASSPGGDTEAFF. CDR3 nucleotides: TGTGCCAGCTCACCCGGGGGTGACACTGAAGCTTTCTTT.

The genes are TRBV6-1 and TRBJ2-7; weak D call: TRBD1 (5 bases). The CDR3 has 14 amino acids. Trimming pared 6 bases from V and 2 bases from J, leaving 14 bases between. The V gene's germline CDR1 is MNHNS and CDR2 SASEGT. DNA of the CDR3: TGTGCCAGCAGGGATACAGGCGGTCCCTACGAGCAGTACTTC. It specifies CASRDTGGPYEQYF.

This chain links TRBV9 with TRBJ2-1; 7 bases map to TRBD2. CDR3 length: 15 residues. The V gene end was trimmed by 2 bases and the J gene end by 4 bases; junction bases not matched to a gene: 6. Germline V gene lookup returns CDR1 SGDLS and CDR2 YYNGEE. The CDR3 nucleotides are TGTGCCAGCAGCGTCGGCGGGGGAGTTTACAATGAGCAGTTCTTC. This gives the protein CASSVGGGVYNEQFF.

The rearrangement links TRBV7-9 to TRBJ2-7, with 8 bases fitting TRBD1. The CDR3 extends over 14 amino acids. Germline V gene data show CDR1 as SEHNR and CDR2 as FQNEAQ (reference sequence). The V gene end was trimmed by 5 bases and the J gene end by 1 base; junction bases not matched to a gene: 4. The chain's CDR3 is CASSRDRQSYEQYF. The CDR3 DNA reads TGTGCCAGCAGCAGGGACAGGCAATCCTACGAGCAGTACTTC.

J is TRBJ2-7 and V is TRBV27; D ambiguous. CDR3 length: 12 amino acids. Per the germline V gene, CDR1 is MNHEY and CDR2 is SMNVEV (reference sequence). V was clipped by 6 bases and J by 4 bases, with 10 bases between them. The CDR3 spells CASSPNFYEQYF. CDR3 bases: TGTGCCAGCAGCCCCAACTTTTACGAGCAGTACTTC.

V gene TRBV21-1 combines with J gene TRBJ1-5; the table's TRBD1 call for D was not verified on the DNA. TRBV21-1 is a known pseudogene. The CDR3 consists of 19 residues. CDR3 residues: CASSPFRDRVRKGNQPQHF. The CDR3 nucleotides read TGTGCCAGCAGCCCGTTCCGGGACAGGGTGAGAAAGGGCAATCAGCCCCAGCATTTT.

The chain is built from TRBV5-1 and TRBJ2-2, with a weak D call TRBD1 (5 bases). The germline V gene has CDR1 SGHRS and CDR2 YFSETQ. This CDR3 region has 16 residues. Trimming removed 0 bases at V and 0 bases at J, with 9 bases between. CDR3 nucleotide sequence: TGCGCCAGCAGCTTGGCCGAACAGGCGAACACCGGGGAGCTGTTTTTT. Residues: CASSLAEQANTGELFF.

The CDR3 loop reads CASTPGDVTEAFF. The CDR3 DNA reads TGTGCCAGTACCCCGGGGGACGTCACTGAAGCTTTCTTT. The rearrangement uses TRBV19 and TRBJ1-1; a weak D match, TRBD1 (5 bases). V was shortened by 7 bases and J by 4 bases, with 13 bases between the two germline ends. Germline lookup yields CDR1 LNHDA and CDR2 SQIVND (reference sequence). This CDR3 is built from 13 residues.

The rearrangement uses TRBV5-1 and TRBJ2-5; perhaps TRBD1 as D (5 bases). The CDR3 covers 15 residues. In germline, CDR1 is SGHRS, CDR2 YFSETQ. V gave up 0 bases and J gave up 2 bases, with 11 bases separating them. The CDR3 nucleotides read TGCGCCAGCAGCTTGGTAGGGGCAACACAAGAGACCCAGTACTTC. This codes for CASSLVGATQETQYF.

CDR3 region: CASSPTGTGGYGYTF. The CDR3 coding sequence is TGCGCCAGCTCCCCCACCGGGACAGGGGGTTATGGCTACACCTTC. The chain is built from TRBV4-1 and TRBJ1-2; TRBD1 matches at 11 bases. Germline V gives CDR1 MGHRA, CDR2 YSYEKL. The junction had 10 bases not matched to a gene; V was cut back by 8 bases and J by 5 bases. This CDR3 contains 15 residues.

The V call is TRBV18, the J call TRBJ1-3, with TRBD1 identical over 9 bases. The CDR3 sequence is 18 residues long. CDR1 KGHSH and CDR2 LQKENI come from the germline V gene. V gave up 3 bases and J gave up 1 base; unmatched junction bases: 10. In nucleotides, the CDR3 is TGTGCCAGCTCACCGGGACAGGGCCGAACGGGGTCTGGAAACACCATATATTTT. It yields the protein CASSPGQGRTGSGNTIYF.

The chain has TRBV6-1 and TRBJ1-1, with D possibly matching TRBD1 (6 bases). The CDR3 is 15 amino acids. CDR1 MNHNS and CDR2 SASEGT come from the germline V gene. V lost 3 bases and J lost 0, with 11 bases in between. CDR3 bases: TGTGCCAGCAGTGACGAGGACAGCCTGAACACTGAAGCTTTCTTT. Translation gives CASSDEDSLNTEAFF.

J is TRBJ2-7 and V is TRBV27; D may be TRBD2 (6 bases). Germline loops: CDR1 MNHEY, CDR2 SMNVEV (reference sequence). V shed 9 bases and J shed 3 bases, with 18 bases lying between them. The CDR3 has 14 amino acids. The CDR3 reads CASSSLAGNYEQYF. The CDR3 DNA reads TGTGCCAGTTCAAGTTTGGCGGGGAACTACGAGCAGTACTTC.

The rearrangement joins TRBV2 to TRBJ2-2; TRBD2 aligns across 7 bases. Germline V gene data show CDR1 as SNHLY and CDR2 as FYNNEI. The CDR3 is 12 amino acids. Trimming cost V 8 bases and J 3 bases; bases outside gene matches: 0. CDR3 loop: CASGGDTGELFF. DNA of the CDR3: TGTGCCAGCGGGGGGGACACCGGGGAGCTGTTTTTT. Drawing the rest from reference TRBV2 and TRBJ2-2, the complete variable domain is EPEVTQTPSHQVTQMGQEVILRCVPISNHLYFYWYRQILGQKVEFLVSFYNNEISEKSEIFDDQFSVERPDGSNFTLKIRSTKLEDSAMYFCASGGDTGELFFGEGSRLTVL.

The genes are TRBV6-6 and TRBJ1-2; 10 nucleotides agree with TRBD1. Germline V gene sequence: CDR1 MNHNY, CDR2 SVGAGI (reference sequence). The length of the CDR3 is 14 residues. The V gene end was trimmed by 6 bases and the J gene end by 10 bases; junction bases not matched to a gene: 11. Written as DNA, the CDR3 is TGTGCCAGCAGGCCCGGGACAGGGGTGTATTACTACACCTTC. As protein: CASRPGTGVYYYTF.

This clone was counted only a few times. The sample has other DNA sequences that encode this CDR3 too. This chain connects TRBV5-1 to TRBJ1-1, with D uncertain. CDR1 and CDR2 from the germline V gene are SGHRS and YFSETQ. V was pared by 4 bases and J by 1 base, with 14 bases between. The CDR3 covers 15 residues. The CDR3 sequence is CASSPREGGNTEAFF. CDR3 DNA: TGCGCCAGCAGCCCGCGGGAGGGAGGGAACACTGAAGCTTTCTTT.